A selection of T cell receptor beta chains follows, all from one sample in a study of cytomegalovirus exposure and HLA in healthy donors. Method: immunoSEQ multiplex PCR; TCRdb's copy keeps in-frame clones and lacks some. The sample yields about 130,000 clones, about 82% seen once. What was sequenced was PBMCs. Receptor source: a boy younger than 18 in good health and CMV-seronegative. Each CDR3 is given with its conserved first and last residue. D genes are given only for firm matches. Clone size is shown for a subset of rows, as once, few, many or a class of expanded clone.

TRBJ2-1	TRBV4-1	.	12	.	TGCGCCAGCAGCCACGCAGGGAATGAGCAGTTCTTC	CASSHAGNEQFF
TRBJ1-1	TRBV6-6	.	13	once	TGTGCCAGCAGTAAAAGGGAGGCGACTGAAGCTTTCTTT	CASSKREATEAFF
TRBJ2-1	TRBV7-9	.	16	few	TGTGCCAGCAGCGCCAATCTCCGGAGCTCCTACAATGAGCAGTTCTTC	CASSANLRSSYNEQFF
TRBJ2-5	TRBV27	.	14	.	TGTGCCAGCAGTTTATCGTACAGCCAAGAGACCCAGTACTTC	CASSLSYSQETQYF
TRBJ2-1	TRBV30	.	12	.	TGTGCCTGGACGACTCTTTACAATGAGCAGTTCTTC	CAWTTLYNEQFF
TRBJ1-5	TRBV27	.	12	few	TGTGCCAGCAGTTTATCTGGGGGCCCCCAGCATTTT	CASSLSGGPQHF
TRBJ1-2	TRBV6-6	TRBD1	16	.	TGTGCCAGCAGTTACTCCGGGACAGGGAGCCTCTATGGCTACACCTTC	CASSYSGTGSLYGYTF
TRBJ2-1	TRBV4-2	TRBD2	15	.	TGTGCCAGCAGCGAAGAGCGGGGGAACTACAATGAGCAGTTCTTC	CASSEERGNYNEQFF
TRBJ2-3	TRBV15	TRBD2	15	.	TGTGCCACCAGTCCGGCGGGGGGGTGGACAGATACGCAGTATTTT	CATSPAGGWTDTQYF
TRBJ2-3	TRBV4-1	.	15	.	TGCGCCAGCAGCCAAGATCAGGCACTCACAGATACGCAGTATTTT	CASSQDQALTDTQYF
TRBJ2-1	TRBV27	TRBD2	19	.	TGTGCCAGCAGTTTTCTGTCCGGGACTAGCGGGATTTCCTACAATGAGCAGTTCTTC	CASSFLSGTSGISYNEQFF
TRBJ2-1	TRBV7-9	TRBD2	18	.	TGTGCCAGCAGCTTAACCGGGGGGCTCGGGAGGGCCCACAATGAGCAGTTCTTC	CASSLTGGLGRAHNEQFF
TRBJ2-1	TRBV6-6	TRBD1	16	once	TGTGCCAGCAGTTACTCATGGACAGGGGGCAGAAATGAGCAGTTCTTC	CASSYSWTGGRNEQFF
TRBJ2-2	TRBV30	TRBD2	13	.	TGTGCCTTAGGACTAGCGATCGCCGGGGAGCTGTTTTTT	CALGLAIAGELFF
TRBJ2-2	TRBV6-4	TRBD1	15	.	TGTGCCAGCAGCCCCGGACAGGGGGTGGCCGGGGAGCTGTTTTTT	CASSPGQGVAGELFF
TRBJ2-3	TRBV4-1	.	15	.	TGCGCCAGCAGTCTTACCCCGACTGGCGCTGATACGCAGTATTTT	CASSLTPTGADTQYF
TRBJ2-7	TRBV28	.	14	.	TGTGCCAGCAGACTACAGGGGACTTCCTACGAGCAGTACTTC	CASRLQGTSYEQYF
TRBJ2-5	TRBV28	.	15	.	TGTGCCAGCGCCTCCGAGGAGCAGTACCAAGAGACCCAGTACTTC	CASASEEQYQETQYF
TRBJ1-2	TRBV5-1	TRBD1	16	.	TGCGCCAGCAGGCCGGCCGCAACAGGGGGCTTCTATGGCTACACCTTC	CASRPAATGGFYGYTF
TRBJ1-4	TRBV16	.	14	.	TGTGCCAGCAGCCAATGGGCTGTCAGCGGAGAACTGTTTTTT	CASSQWAVSGELFF
TRBJ2-7	TRBV27	TRBD1	13	.	TGTGCCAGCAGTCGGGGACAGACCTACGAGCAGTACTTC	CASSRGQTYEQYF
TRBJ2-5	TRBV18	.	15	.	TGTGCCAGCTCATTTGATAGGGGGAGCCAAGAGACCCAGTACTTC	CASSFDRGSQETQYF
TRBJ1-5	TRBV2	.	13	.	TGTGCCAGCGTCGTCGGGGGAAATCAGCCCCAGCATTTT	CASVVGGNQPQHF
TRBJ2-1	TRBV18	TRBD1	17	.	TGTGCCAGCTCACCATCCTTTCCGGGACAGGGGAACAATGAGCAGTTCTTC	CASSPSFPGQGNNEQFF
TRBJ1-5	TRBV11-2	TRBD1	14	.	TGTGCCAGCAGCTACACAGGGGTCAATCAGCCCCAGCATTTT	CASSYTGVNQPQHF
TRBJ2-5	TRBV10-1	TRBD2	14	.	TGCGCCAGCTCGCCTGGGGGGGGGCAAGAGACCCAGTACTTC	CASSPGGGQETQYF
TRBJ2-2	TRBV6-1	.	15	.	TGTGCCAGCAGTGAACACGGCGGATACACCGGGGAGCTGTTTTTT	CASSEHGGYTGELFF
TRBJ2-5	TRBV5-1	TRBD2	14	.	TGCGCCAGCAGCTTCACTAGCGGGCAAGAGACCCAGTACTTC	CASSFTSGQETQYF
TRBJ2-2	TRBV10-3	TRBD1	15	.	TGTGCCATCAGTGAAGGACAGGGTAGAGTCGGGGAGCTGTTTTTT	CAISEGQGRVGELFF
TRBJ1-5	TRBV6-5	.	13	once	TGTGCCAGCGGGAGTCGGCGGAATCAGCCCCAGCATTTT	CASGSRRNQPQHF
TRBJ1-1	TRBV7-9	.	14	.	TGTGCCAGCAGCTCCAGCGGGGGGTTCACTGAAGCTTTCTTT	CASSSSGGFTEAFF
TRBJ1-1	TRBV15	.	15	.	TGTGCCACCAGCAGAGGAGGCAGGGCTGGCGCTGAAGCTTTCTTT	CATSRGGRAGAEAFF
TRBJ1-1	TRBV15	.	14	.	TGTGCCACCAGCAGAGATCGGGGGAACACTGAAGCTTTCTTT	CATSRDRGNTEAFF
TRBJ1-5	TRBV7-9	TRBD1	14	.	TGTGCCAGCAGCGACCGGGGACAGAATCAGCCCCAGCATTTT	CASSDRGQNQPQHF
TRBJ1-1	TRBV14	TRBD1	14	.	TGTGCCAGCAGCCCGAAGAGGGGGCTGACTGAAGCTTTCTTT	CASSPKRGLTEAFF
TRBJ1-3	TRBV27	TRBD1	16	.	TGTGCCAGCAGCCGTAGACAGGGAGCGCTCGGTAACACCATATATTTT	CASSRRQGALGNTIYF
TRBJ2-7	TRBV1	.	17	.	TGCACCAGCAGCCAATTCTGCGGCAGGGATGGCTCCTACGAGCAGTACTTC	CTSSQFCGRDGSYEQYF
TRBJ2-1	TRBV9	TRBD2	14	.	TGTGCCAGCAGCGTAAGCCTAGCGGGAGTGGAGCAGTTCTTC	CASSVSLAGVEQFF
TRBJ2-5	TRBV7-8	.	16	.	TGTGCCAGCAGCTTAAAACCAGAACAGAGACAAGAGACCCAGTACTTC	CASSLKPEQRQETQYF
TRBJ1-5	TRBV30	.	14	.	TGTGCCCTGCGGGACGTAGGATGCAATCAGCCCCAGCATTTT	CALRDVGCNQPQHF
TRBJ2-7	TRBV6-5	TRBD2	14	.	TGTGCCAGCAATAAGAGACTAGCTTCCGACGAGCAGTACTTC	CASNKRLASDEQYF
TRBJ1-4	TRBV10-3	.	14	.	TGTGCCATCAGTGAGCCAAAACATCTCTCACAACTGTTTTTT	CAISEPKHLSQLFF
TRBJ2-1	TRBV29-1	.	16	once	TGCAGCGTTGAGGGAAGGGAGCGGGTCTCCTACAATGAGCAGTTCTTC	CSVEGRERVSYNEQFF
TRBJ2-7	TRBV13	TRBD2	15	.	TGTGCCAGCAGCCCCCTAGCGGGAGGGCCTCGGGAGCAGTACTTC	CASSPLAGGPREQYF
TRBJ2-1	TRBV30	TRBD2	15	.	TGTGCCTGGAGCCCCGGGACTAGCGGGTTCAATGAGCAGTTCTTC	CAWSPGTSGFNEQFF
TRBJ1-1	TRBV6-1	.	14	.	TGTGCCAGCATTCCCGGGGTAAGCGGCACTGAAGCTTTCTTT	CASIPGVSGTEAFF
TRBJ2-1	TRBV7-3	.	14	.	TGTGCCAGCAGCCCCTTGGGAGATGAGAATGAGCAGTTCTTC	CASSPLGDENEQFF
TRBJ2-7	TRBV6-5	.	14	.	TGTGCCAGCAGGACAGGTCCCCGGTTTAACGAGCAGTACTTC	CASRTGPRFNEQYF
TRBJ1-4	TRBV30	.	14	.	TGTGCCTGGGCCTCCATAACCGGGAGTGAAAAACTGTTTTTT	CAWASITGSEKLFF
TRBJ1-1	TRBV7-3	TRBD1	14	.	TGTGCCAGCAGCTTAAATTCAGGGGGCGCGGAAGCTTTCTTT	CASSLNSGGAEAFF
TRBJ2-1	TRBV29-1	.	14	.	TGCAGCGGGGAGACTACAGGGAATAACAATGAGCAGTTCTTC	CSGETTGNNNEQFF
TRBJ1-2	TRBV6-6	.	15	.	TGTGCCAGCAGTTTCCCCGGCGGGACTGTGTATGGCTACACCTTC	CASSFPGGTVYGYTF
TRBJ2-3	TRBV7-9	.	16	once	TGTGCCAGCAGCTTAGCGTGGGAAAACCCACGGGGTACGCAGTATTTT	CASSLAWENPRGTQYF